A single sample gave rise to the 14 T cell receptor beta chains below, sequenced in a study of blood T cell repertoires in COVID-19. Sequencing was performed with immunoSEQ multiplex PCR; in TCRdb, only in-frame clones are kept and a portion is missing. This table has roughly 250,000 clones, 75% to 95% appearing once. The sequenced sample was PBMCs or T cells enriched from blood (not recorded which). All receptors derive from a woman aged 18-29 years who had recovered from COVID-19.

The chain carries TRBV5-4 and TRBJ2-5; tentatively, D is TRBD2 (6 bases). The CDR3 is 13 residues long. Germline CDR1 and CDR2: SGHNT and YYREEE (reference sequence). Trimming removed 4 bases at V and 2 bases at J, with 9 bases between. The CDR3, as DNA: TGTGCCAGCAGCCCGGGACTTCAAGAGACCCAGTACTTC. Translating it yields CASSPGLQETQYF.

This clone was seen only a few times. CDR3 sequence (DNA): TGCAGCGCCAGCGTGGGACAGCTTAATGAAAAACTGTTTTTT. Its protein is CSASVGQLNEKLFF. The rearrangement uses TRBV29-1 and TRBJ1-4, with TRBD1 matching over 7 bases. Trimming at V came to 7 bases and at J to 4 bases, leaving 9 bases not matched to a gene. Germline-derived CDR1 and CDR2 are SQVTM and ANQGSEA. This CDR3 comprises 14 residues.

This chain joins TRBV5-1 and TRBJ1-3; no clear D. The V end lost 6 bases, the J end lost 0 bases, and 13 bases lay between the germline ends. The length of the CDR3 is 15 residues. Germline V CDR1 and CDR2: SGHRS, YFSETQ. Here the CDR3 DNA reads TGCGCCAGCACCAAAGGCGGGGTCTCTGGAAACACCATATATTTT. Residues: CASTKGGVSGNTIYF.

The chain employs TRBV6-5 and TRBJ2-7; TRBD2 matches 7 bases. The CDR3 loop spans 13 amino acids. Germline CDR1 MNHEY, CDR2 SVGAGI. V was clipped by 6 bases and J by 3 bases; unmatched bases: 5. Here the CDR3 reads CASSRSGNYEQYF. The CDR3 DNA follows: TGTGCCAGCAGCAGAAGCGGGAACTACGAGCAGTACTTC.

The rearrangement links TRBV29-1 to TRBJ1-1; D remains unclear. The CDR3 has 14 amino acids. V was trimmed by 4 bases and J by 0 bases, leaving 12 bases between them. Germline V CDR1 and CDR2: SQVTM, ANQGSEA. The CDR3 is CSVVSMSMNTEAFF. DNA of the CDR3: TGCAGCGTTGTATCTATGTCTATGAACACTGAAGCTTTCTTT.

The rearrangement uses TRBV3-1 (or the pseudogene TRBV3-2) and TRBJ1-1, with D unresolved. This CDR3 is 14 amino acids long. Trimming left V 0 bases short and J 1 base short, with 6 bases between. The germline CDR1 and CDR2 sequences are LGHDT and YNNKEL (reference sequence). The chain's CDR3 is CASSQDQANTEAFF. CDR3 DNA sequence: TGTGCCAGCAGCCAAGATCAGGCGAACACTGAAGCTTTCTTT.

The chain links TRBV10-2 to TRBJ1-1; TRBD1 agrees at 9 bases. The germline CDR1 and CDR2 sequences are WSHSY and SAAADI. V was clipped by 4 bases and J by 1 base; unmatched bases: 7. The CDR3 totals 16 residues. This CDR3 reads CASSVGTGKGNTEAFF. CDR3 DNA sequence: TGCGCCAGCAGTGTGGGGACAGGGAAAGGGAACACTGAAGCTTTCTTT.

The chain uses TRBV6-5 and TRBJ1-2; 7 bases fit TRBD1. The CDR3 contains 15 residues. Germline values: CDR1 MNHEY, CDR2 SVGAGI. V shed 5 bases and J 2 bases; nucleotides not matched to a gene: 8. The CDR3 protein is CASSRTPGGNYGYTF. The CDR3 nucleotides read TGTGCCAGCAGTCGTACTCCAGGGGGAAACTATGGCTACACCTTC.

This rearrangement joins TRBV28 to TRBJ2-3; 12 bases match TRBD2. V lost 4 bases and J lost 6; bases outside the gene matches: 14. The CDR3 length is 18 residues. Germline V gives CDR1 MDHEN, CDR2 SYDVKM. The CDR3 sequence is CASSSGQTSGSTGDTQYF. CDR3 bases: TGTGCCAGCAGTTCGGGACAGACTAGCGGGAGCACGGGGGATACGCAGTATTTT.

The chain joins TRBV27 to TRBJ1-2, with no clear D. The CDR3 is 14 amino acids. Germline V lookup: CDR1 MNHEY, CDR2 SMNVEV (reference sequence). V was clipped by 0 bases and J by 8 bases, with 13 bases between them. The CDR3: CASSLSGRFQGYTF. The CDR3, as DNA: TGTGCCAGCAGTTTATCGGGCAGATTTCAGGGCTACACCTTC.

V is TRBV13 and J is TRBJ1-2; the D is unclear. With 0 bases removed from V and 4 bases from J, the gap between germline ends came to 15 bases. This CDR3 region has 16 residues. Germline V gene lookup returns CDR1 PRHDT and CDR2 FYEKMQ (reference sequence). Here the CDR3 reads CASSLGGMTKFYGYTF. The CDR3 region has the DNA TGTGCCAGCAGCTTAGGAGGCATGACTAAATTCTATGGCTACACCTTC. The full variable domain, its missing parts supplied by reference TRBV13 and TRBJ1-2, is AAGVIQSPRHLIKEKRETATLKCYPIPRHDTVYWYQQGPGQDPQFLISFYEKMQSDKGSIPDRFSAQQFSDYHSELNMSSLELGDSALYFCASSLGGMTKFYGYTFGSGTRLTVV.

This chain uses TRBV7-3 with TRBJ1-2; D is unclear. The germline V and J ends were trimmed by 5 bases and 8 bases, with 15 bases remaining between them. This CDR3 has 13 residues. Per the germline V gene, CDR1 is SGHTA and CDR2 is FQGTGA. The CDR3 region is CASSVKPGIGYTF. The CDR3 DNA reads TGTGCCAGCAGCGTCAAACCGGGGATAGGCTACACCTTC.

The rearrangement joins TRBV6-5 to TRBJ1-4; TRBD1 matches at 10 bases. The CDR3 length is 14 residues. V lost 7 bases, J lost 6 bases, and 5 bases stayed unmatched. From germline, CDR1 is MNHEY and CDR2 SVGAGI. CDR3: CASNRQGADEKLFF. Here the CDR3 DNA reads TGTGCCAGCAACAGACAGGGGGCGGATGAAAAACTGTTTTTT.

V usage is TRBV7-9 and J usage is TRBJ2-1; D unresolved. V gave up 5 bases and J gave up 4 bases, with 6 bases separating them. The CDR3 extends over 12 amino acids. Germline CDR1 SEHNR, CDR2 FQNEAQ (reference sequence). The DNA for the CDR3 is TGTGCCAGCAGCCCTACTTACAATGAGCAGTTCTTC. Its translation: CASSPTYNEQFF.